A selection of T cell receptor beta chains follows, all from one sample in a study of graft-versus-host responses after intestinal transplantation. What these receptors recognize is not known. Sequenced by immunoSEQ multiplex PCR; TCRdb stores in-frame clones only, minus some. The sample holds about 92,000 clones, 75% to 90% seen once. Sequences were derived from unstimulated CD8+ T cells sorted from spleen or lymph node cells, sampled before intestinal transplant. The receptors stem from a human donor who received an intestinal transplant. Both conserved end residues are part of each CDR3. D genes are given only for firm matches. Clone size is stated in some rows and not others, as once, few, many or a class when expanded.

TRBJ2-7,TRBD1,15,NA,TRBV7-6,TGTGCCAGCAGCTACCGACAGGGGATCGCCTACGAGCAGTACTTC,CASSYRQGIAYEQYF
TRBJ2-3,NA,16,NA,TRBV7-2,TGTGCCAGCAGCGACGTGACTAGTCCTTCCACAGATACGCAGTATTTT,CASSDVTSPSTDTQYF
TRBJ2-5,NA,14,NA,TRBV5-4,TGTGCCAGCAGCTTGGGACTAGGGCAAGAGACCCAGTACTTC,CASSLGLGQETQYF
TRBJ2-5,TRBD2,15,once,TRBV7-9,TGTGCCAGCAGCTTAGGGACTAGCACCCAAGAGACCCAGTACTTC,CASSLGTSTQETQYF
TRBJ2-1,TRBD1,17,NA,TRBV28,TGTGCCAGCAGCCCTTCCCGGGACAGGGTAGGCCTCAATGAGCAGTTCTTC,CASSPSRDRVGLNEQFF
TRBJ1-2,NA,18,NA,TRBV28,TGTGCCAGCAGCTATACCGACCTAGACCCCCCTTTTAACTATGGCTACACCTTC,CASSYTDLDPPFNYGYTF
TRBJ2-7,NA,13,once,TRBV18,TGTGCCAGCTCACCCAGGGATTTCTACGAGCAGTACTTC,CASSPRDFYEQYF
TRBJ1-5,NA,13,NA,TRBV6-1,TGTGCCAGCAGTGAGGCGGGGTATCAGCCCCAGCATTTT,CASSEAGYQPQHF
TRBJ2-7,TRBD1,14,NA,TRBV27,TGTGCCAGCAGTCACACAGGGGGCGGGGTGGAGCAGTACTTC,CASSHTGGGVEQYF
TRBJ1-6,TRBD1,15,once,TRBV11-2,TGTGCCAGCAGCCCTTTAGCCACAGGGGATTCACCCCTCCACTTT,CASSPLATGDSPLHF
TRBJ2-1,TRBD2,17,NA,TRBV28,TGTGCCAGCAGTACTCGGACTAGCGGACTCTCCTACAATGAGCAGTTCTTC,CASSTRTSGLSYNEQFF
TRBJ1-6,TRBD1,14,NA,TRBV27,TGTGCCAGCAGTTTGACAGGGGAGTGGTCACCCCTCCACTTT,CASSLTGEWSPLHF
TRBJ2-5,TRBD2,19,NA,TRBV5-1,TGCGCCAGCAGCTTGTTGGCCCATACAGGACTAGCGGCGGGGGAGACCCAGTACTTC,CASSLLAHTGLAAGETQYF
TRBJ2-2,NA,12,NA,TRBV30,TGTGCCTGGAGTTGGGGCACCGGGGAGCTGTTTTTT,CAWSWGTGELFF
TRBJ2-2,NA,15,few,TRBV7-7,TGTGCCAGCAGCCTACGGACCGGGGGCACCGGGGAGCTGTTTTTT,CASSLRTGGTGELFF
TRBJ1-5,NA,16,NA,TRBV6-6,TGTGCCAGCAGTTACGTACTCGGCAGGGGAGAGAAGCCCCAGCATTTT,CASSYVLGRGEKPQHF
TRBJ2-3,NA,15,NA,TRBV5-4,TGTGCCAGCAGCTTGGAGGTTAGCGGCACAGATACGCAGTATTTT,CASSLEVSGTDTQYF
TRBJ2-3,NA,14,few,TRBV6-4,TGTGCCAGCGGTAAAGAAGGGAGCACAGATACGCAGTATTTT,CASGKEGSTDTQYF
TRBJ1-1,NA,14,NA,TRBV19,TGTGCCACCATTCAAGGGTCGGGGGTCACTGAAGCTTTCTTT,CATIQGSGVTEAFF
TRBJ2-5,NA,14,NA,TRBV28,TGTGCCAGCAGTTTTCCGGGGTACCAAGAGACCCAGTACTTC,CASSFPGYQETQYF
TRBJ2-2,NA,13,NA,TRBV6-4,TGTGCCAGCAGTGACTCGCAGACCGGGGAGCTGTTTTTT,CASSDSQTGELFF
TRBJ2-1,NA,13,NA,TRBV6-5,TGTGCCAGCAGTTACTCGGGGGCGAATGAGCAGTTCTTC,CASSYSGANEQFF
TRBJ2-2,NA,15,NA,TRBV7-6,TGTGCCAGCAGGGGGGTGCTAGGTGCTGGCGGGGAGCTGTTTTTT,CASRGVLGAGGELFF
TRBJ2-7,NA,14,NA,TRBV4-1,TGCGCCAGCAGCCAAGATCGGGACTTCTACGAGCAGTACTTC,CASSQDRDFYEQYF
TRBJ2-7,NA,13,NA,TRBV6-5,TGTGCCAGCAGTTACGGGGGATTCTACGAGCAGTACTTC,CASSYGGFYEQYF
TRBJ1-2,NA,14,NA,TRBV5-1,TGCGCCAGCAGCGAAAGGCGGCGGACGAGGGGCTACACCTTC,CASSERRRTRGYTF
TRBJ1-1,TRBD1,15,NA,TRBV5-5,TGTGCCAGCAGTTCCCCGGACAGGATGAACACTGAAGCTTTCTTT,CASSSPDRMNTEAFF
TRBJ2-3,TRBD2,15,NA,TRBV11-3,TGTGCCAGCAGCACGACTAGCGGAAGCACAGATACGCAGTATTTT,CASSTTSGSTDTQYF
TRBJ2-7,NA,14,NA,TRBV27,TGTGCCAGCGGGCTAGTGGGAGGATCGCCCGAGCAGTACTTC,CASGLVGGSPEQYF
TRBJ2-3,TRBD2,16,NA,TRBV27,TGTGCCAGCTCCGACCTAGCGGGAGGGCGGACAGATACGCAGTATTTT,CASSDLAGGRTDTQYF
TRBJ2-7,NA,13,NA,TRBV27,TGTGCCGGCAGCCGGGGTCCCACCTACGAGCAGTACTTC,CAGSRGPTYEQYF
TRBJ2-7,NA,15,NA,TRBV5-6,TGTGCCAGCAGCTTGTGGGGGGGCATCCCCTACGAGCAGTACTTC,CASSLWGGIPYEQYF
TRBJ2-7,NA,10,NA,TRBV6-1,TGTGCCAGCAGTGATTACGAGCAGTACTTC,CASSDYEQYF
TRBJ2-7,NA,13,NA,TRBV30,TGTGCCTGGACCGTCGGCCTAGCAAGCGAGCAGTACTTC,CAWTVGLASEQYF
TRBJ2-1,TRBD2,18,NA,TRBV6-1,TGTGCCAGCAGTGGGACTAGCGGGAGGGTAGGGCTCTACAATGAGCAGTTCTTC,CASSGTSGRVGLYNEQFF
TRBJ2-2,TRBD2,16,NA,TRBV30,TGTGCCTGGAGTGTGTTGGGACTAGCGGGACCCGGGGAGCTGTTTTTT,CAWSVLGLAGPGELFF
TRBJ1-1,NA,14,NA,TRBV5-6,TGTGCCAGCAGCCTGAACAGGGAGGAGGATGAAGCTTTCTTT,CASSLNREEDEAFF
TRBJ2-7,NA,13,NA,TRBV4-1,TGCGCCAGCAGCACCTCGACAGGTGGGGAGCAGTACTTC,CASSTSTGGEQYF
TRBJ2-2,NA,14,NA,TRBV6-5,TGTGCCAGCGCTTGGGGGGACCTGACCGGGGAGCTGTTTTTT,CASAWGDLTGELFF
TRBJ2-1,NA,19,NA,TRBV5-1,TGCGCCAGCAGCCCCCGGCTGGGAGCAGCTAGTCACCCCTACAATGAGCAGTTCTTC,CASSPRLGAASHPYNEQFF
TRBJ2-1,TRBD1,13,NA,TRBV27,TGTGCCAGCAGTCTGGACAGGGCAGAAGGGCAGTTCTTC,CASSLDRAEGQFF